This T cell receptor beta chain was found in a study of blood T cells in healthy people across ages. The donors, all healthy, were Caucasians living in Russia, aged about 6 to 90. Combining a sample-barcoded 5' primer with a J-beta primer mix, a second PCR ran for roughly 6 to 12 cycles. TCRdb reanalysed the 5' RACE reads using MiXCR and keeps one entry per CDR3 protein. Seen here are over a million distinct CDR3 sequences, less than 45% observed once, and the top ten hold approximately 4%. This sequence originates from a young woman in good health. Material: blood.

The CDR3 protein is CASSYEVTDTQYF. The CDR3, as DNA: TGTGCCAGCAGTTATGAAGTCACAGATACGCAGTATTTT. The chain links TRBV12-3 or TRBV12-4 to TRBJ2-3; D gene uncertain. The length of the CDR3 is 13 residues. Trimming removed 4 bases from V and 2 bases from J, with 7 bases in between.